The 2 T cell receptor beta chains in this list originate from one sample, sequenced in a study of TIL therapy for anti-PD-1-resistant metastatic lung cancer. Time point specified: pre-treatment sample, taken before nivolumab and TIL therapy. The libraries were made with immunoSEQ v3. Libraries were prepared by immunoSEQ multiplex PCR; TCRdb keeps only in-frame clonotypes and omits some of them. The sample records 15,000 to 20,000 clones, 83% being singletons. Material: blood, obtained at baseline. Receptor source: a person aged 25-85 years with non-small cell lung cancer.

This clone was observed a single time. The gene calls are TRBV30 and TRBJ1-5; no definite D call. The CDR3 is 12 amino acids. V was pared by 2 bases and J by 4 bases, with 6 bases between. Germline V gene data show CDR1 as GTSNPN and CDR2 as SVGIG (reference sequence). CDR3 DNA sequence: TGTGCCTGGAGTCTAGTGAATCAGCCCCAGCATTTT. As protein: CAWSLVNQPQHF.

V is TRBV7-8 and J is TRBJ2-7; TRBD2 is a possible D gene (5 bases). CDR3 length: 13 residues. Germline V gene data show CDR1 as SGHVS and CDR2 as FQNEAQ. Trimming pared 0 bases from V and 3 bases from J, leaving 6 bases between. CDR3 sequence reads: CASSLAEGYEQYF. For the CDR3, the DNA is TGTGCCAGCAGCTTAGCCGAGGGCTACGAGCAGTACTTC.